The clone carrying this T cell receptor (beta chain) was seen only a few times. The data are from a study of CD4 and CD8 cells across lung adenocarcinoma regions. TCRdb passed the PCR reads through MiXCR, listing each CDR3 protein once. The sample carries tens of thousands of distinct CDR3 sequences, approximately 49% recorded once. The patients had localized lung adenocarcinoma, a non-small cell subtype. CDR1 MNHNS and CDR2 SASEGT come from the germline V gene. This CDR3 contains 13 residues. The ends were cut back, 1 base at V and 0 bases at J, with 4 bases in the middle. The source of this sequence is a female donor with lung adenocarcinoma. The CD4 and CD8 labels of this study may be unreliable. V and J are TRBV6-1 and TRBJ2-7, with D uncertain. The sample taken for sequencing was CD8+ T cells from the center of a lung tumor. Here the CDR3 DNA reads TGTGCCAGCAGTGAAGGCAACTCCTACGAGCAGTACTTC. Protein sequence: CASSEGNSYEQYF.